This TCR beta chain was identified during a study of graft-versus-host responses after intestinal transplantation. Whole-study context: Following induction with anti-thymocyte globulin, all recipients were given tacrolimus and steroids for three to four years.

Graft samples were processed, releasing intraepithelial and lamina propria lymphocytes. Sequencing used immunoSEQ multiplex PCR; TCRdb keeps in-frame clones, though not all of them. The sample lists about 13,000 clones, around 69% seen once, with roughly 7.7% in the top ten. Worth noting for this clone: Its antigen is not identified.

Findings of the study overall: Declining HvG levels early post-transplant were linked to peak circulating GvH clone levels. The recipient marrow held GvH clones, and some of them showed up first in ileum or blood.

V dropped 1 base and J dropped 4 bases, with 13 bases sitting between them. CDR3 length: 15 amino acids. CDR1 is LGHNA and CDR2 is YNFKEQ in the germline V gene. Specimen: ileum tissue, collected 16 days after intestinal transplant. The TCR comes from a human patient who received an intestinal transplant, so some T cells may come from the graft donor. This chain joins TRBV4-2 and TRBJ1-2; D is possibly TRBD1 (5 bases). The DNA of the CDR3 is TGTGCCAGCAGCCAAGCCCAGGGATTTATCTATGGCTACACCTTC. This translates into CASSQAQGFIYGYTF.